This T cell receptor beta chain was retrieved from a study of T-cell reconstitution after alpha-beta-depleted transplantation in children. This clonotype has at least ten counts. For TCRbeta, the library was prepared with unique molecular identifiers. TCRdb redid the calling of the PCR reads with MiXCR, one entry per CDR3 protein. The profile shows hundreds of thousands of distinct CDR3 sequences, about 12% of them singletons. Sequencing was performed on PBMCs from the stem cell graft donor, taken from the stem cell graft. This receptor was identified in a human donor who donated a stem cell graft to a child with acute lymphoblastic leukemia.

CDR3: CASSAGTTQETQYF. Here the CDR3 DNA reads TGTGCCAGCAGCGCCGGGACCACACAAGAGACCCAGTACTTC. This sequence joins TRBV9 and TRBJ2-5; D possibly uses TRBD1 or TRBD2 (5 bases each). Germline loops: CDR1 SGDLS, CDR2 YYNGEE. CDR3 length equals 14 residues. The V end lost 3 bases, the J end lost 2 bases, and 11 bases lay between the germline ends.